The sequence of this T cell receptor (beta chain) was determined in a study of T cells after posttransplantation cyclophosphamide. CDR1 is SGHTA, CDR2 FQGNSA, per germline. Trimming at V came to 1 base and at J to 6 bases, leaving 7 bases not matched to a gene. The CDR3 is 16 residues long. With respect to this clone: Its antigen is undetermined.

Assay used: immunoSEQ multiplex PCR; TCRdb lists only in-frame clones, some missing. In the table there are about 8,500 clones, around 85% of which are singletons. A marrow graft followed busulfan-fludarabine conditioning, with cyclophosphamide on days +3 and +4. Study-wide results and limits: Later blood repertoires were often dominated by clones from the donor CD8+ memory compartment. Recipient CMV seropositivity and CMV reactivation strongly tracked TRB clonality. Tissue-infiltrating T cells from skin or gut overlapped little with blood T cells.

This chain links TRBV7-2 with TRBJ2-4; 9 bases are shared with TRBD2. This TCR came from a female patient aged 40 to 55 who received an allogeneic stem cell transplant from an unrelated donor, was CMV-positive, and had no GVHD. A share of the T cells may be of graft donor origin. Sequences were derived from PBMCs, sampled after allogeneic stem cell transplant with posttransplant cyclophosphamide. In nucleotides, the CDR3 is TGTGCCAGCAGCTTAGGCGGGGGGGCCCGCGGAAACATTCAGTACTTC. The encoded protein is CASSLGGGARGNIQYF.